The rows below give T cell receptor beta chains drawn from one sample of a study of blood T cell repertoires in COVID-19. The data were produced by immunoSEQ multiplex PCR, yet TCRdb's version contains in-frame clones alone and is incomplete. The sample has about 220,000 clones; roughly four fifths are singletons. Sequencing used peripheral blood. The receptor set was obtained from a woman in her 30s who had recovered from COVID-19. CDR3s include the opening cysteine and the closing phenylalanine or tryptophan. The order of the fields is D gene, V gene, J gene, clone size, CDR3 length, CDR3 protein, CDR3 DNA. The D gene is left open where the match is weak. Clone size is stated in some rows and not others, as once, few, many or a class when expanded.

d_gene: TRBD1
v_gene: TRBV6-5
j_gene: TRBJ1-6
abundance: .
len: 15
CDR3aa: CASSYSGTGVSPLHF
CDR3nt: TGTGCCAGCAGTTACTCAGGGACAGGGGTCTCACCCCTCCACTTT

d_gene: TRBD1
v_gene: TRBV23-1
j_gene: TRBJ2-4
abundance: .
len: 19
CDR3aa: CASTPRTGAFDIAKNIQYF
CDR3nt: TGCGCCAGCACCCCGAGGACAGGGGCTTTCGATATAGCCAAAAACATTCAGTACTTC

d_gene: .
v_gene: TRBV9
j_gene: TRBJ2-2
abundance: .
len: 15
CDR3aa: CASSADIRLTGELFF
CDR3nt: TGTGCCAGCAGCGCCGATATAAGACTTACCGGGGAGCTGTTTTTT

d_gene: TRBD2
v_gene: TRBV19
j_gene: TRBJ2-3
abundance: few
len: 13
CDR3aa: CASRSGTSDTQYF
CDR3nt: TGTGCCAGTAGAAGCGGGACTTCAGATACGCAGTATTTT

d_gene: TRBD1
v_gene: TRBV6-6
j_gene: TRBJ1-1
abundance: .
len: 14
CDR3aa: CASSYGQGNTEAFF
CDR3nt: TGTGCCAGCAGTTACGGACAGGGGAACACTGAAGCTTTCTTT

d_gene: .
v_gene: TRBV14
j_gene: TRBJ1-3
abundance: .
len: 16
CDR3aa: CASSQEAGASGNTIYF
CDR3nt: TGTGCCAGCAGCCAAGAAGCAGGGGCCTCTGGAAACACCATATATTTT

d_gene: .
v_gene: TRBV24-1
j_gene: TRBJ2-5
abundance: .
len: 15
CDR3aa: CATSDRWGREETQYF
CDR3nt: TGTGCCACCAGTGACCGCTGGGGGCGGGAAGAGACCCAGTACTTC

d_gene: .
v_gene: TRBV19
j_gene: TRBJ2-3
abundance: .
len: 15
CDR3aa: CASSLRLANTDTQYF
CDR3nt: TGTGCCAGTAGTTTGAGGCTAGCCAACACAGATACGCAGTATTTT

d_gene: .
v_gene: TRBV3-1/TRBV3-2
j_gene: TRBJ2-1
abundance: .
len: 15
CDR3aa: CASTPPGSSYNEQFF
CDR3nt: TGTGCCAGCACCCCCCCCGGGTCCTCCTACAATGAGCAGTTCTTC

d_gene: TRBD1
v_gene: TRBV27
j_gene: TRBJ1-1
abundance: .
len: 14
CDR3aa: CASAVQGANTEAFF
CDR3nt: TGTGCCAGCGCGGTTCAGGGGGCGAACACTGAAGCTTTCTTT

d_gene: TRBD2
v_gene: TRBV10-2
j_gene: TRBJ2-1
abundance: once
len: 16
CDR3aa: CASSVGRGDPDNEQFF
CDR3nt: TGCGCCAGCAGTGTGGGGCGGGGGGACCCCGACAATGAGCAGTTCTTC

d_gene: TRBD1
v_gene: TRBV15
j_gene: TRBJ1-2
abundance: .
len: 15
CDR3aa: CATSQDRVANYGYTF
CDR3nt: TGTGCCACCAGCCAAGACAGGGTGGCTAACTATGGCTACACCTTC

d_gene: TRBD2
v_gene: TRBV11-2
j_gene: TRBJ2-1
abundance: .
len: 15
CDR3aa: CASSSTSGGRGAQFF
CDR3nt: TGTGCCAGCAGCTCTACCAGCGGGGGCAGGGGAGCGCAGTTCTTC

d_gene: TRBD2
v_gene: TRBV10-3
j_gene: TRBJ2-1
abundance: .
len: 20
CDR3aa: CAISEGGLSKVLAGQNEQFF
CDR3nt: TGTGCCATCAGTGAAGGCGGACTTTCAAAGGTACTAGCGGGCCAAAATGAGCAGTTCTTC

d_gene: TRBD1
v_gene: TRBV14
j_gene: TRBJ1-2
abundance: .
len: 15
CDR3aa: CASSQGTGLDYGYTF
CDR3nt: TGTGCCAGCAGCCAAGGGACAGGGTTGGACTATGGCTACACCTTC

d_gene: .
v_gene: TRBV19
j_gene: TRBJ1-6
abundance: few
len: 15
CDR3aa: CASRDSDSISSPLHF
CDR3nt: TGTGCCAGTAGGGACTCGGACAGCATCTCCTCACCCCTCCACTTT

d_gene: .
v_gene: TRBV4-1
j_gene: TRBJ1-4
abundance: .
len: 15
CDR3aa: CASSHGASTNEKLFF
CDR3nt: TGCGCCAGCAGCCATGGGGCGTCAACTAATGAAAAACTGTTTTTT

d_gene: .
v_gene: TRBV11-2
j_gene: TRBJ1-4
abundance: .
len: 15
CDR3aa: CASSPITGSDEKLFF
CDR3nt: TGTGCCAGCAGCCCAATTACAGGGAGTGATGAAAAACTGTTTTTT

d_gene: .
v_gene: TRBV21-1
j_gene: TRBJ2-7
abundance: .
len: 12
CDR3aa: CAIRTGIHEQYF
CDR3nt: TGTGCCATTAGGACAGGGATCCACGAGCAGTACTTC

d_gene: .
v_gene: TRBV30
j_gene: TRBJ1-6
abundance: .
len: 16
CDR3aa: CAWSVLFRVQGSPLHF
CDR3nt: TGTGCCTGGAGTGTACTATTCCGTGTCCAAGGATCACCCCTCCACTTT

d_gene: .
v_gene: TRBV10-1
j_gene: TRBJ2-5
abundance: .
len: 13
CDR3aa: CASSSTGDKTQYF
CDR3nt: TGCGCCAGCAGTAGTACGGGAGACAAGACCCAGTACTTC

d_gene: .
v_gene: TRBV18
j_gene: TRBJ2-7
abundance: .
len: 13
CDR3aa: CASSNRAAYEQYF
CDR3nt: TGTGCCAGCTCGAACAGGGCTGCCTACGAGCAGTACTTC

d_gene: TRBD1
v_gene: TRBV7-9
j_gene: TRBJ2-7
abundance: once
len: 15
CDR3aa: CASSLVWDRRNEQYF
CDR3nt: TGTGCCAGCAGCTTAGTTTGGGACAGGAGAAACGAGCAGTACTTC

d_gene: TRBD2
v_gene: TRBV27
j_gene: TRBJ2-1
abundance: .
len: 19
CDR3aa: CASSLEGTSGRASYNEQFF
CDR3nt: TGTGCCAGCAGTCTCGAAGGGACTAGCGGGAGGGCCTCCTACAATGAGCAGTTCTTC

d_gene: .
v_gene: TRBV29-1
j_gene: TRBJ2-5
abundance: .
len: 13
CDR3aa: CSVEGRLQETQYF
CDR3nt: TGCAGCGTTGAAGGGCGGCTCCAAGAGACCCAGTACTTC

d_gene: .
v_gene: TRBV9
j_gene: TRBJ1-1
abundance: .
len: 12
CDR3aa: CASSTGDTEAFF
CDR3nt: TGTGCCAGCAGCACGGGAGACACTGAAGCTTTCTTT

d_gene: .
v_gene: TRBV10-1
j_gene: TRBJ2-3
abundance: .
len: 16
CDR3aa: CASRTTGIRTTDTQYF
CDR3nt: TGCGCCAGCAGAACCACAGGGATTAGGACCACAGATACGCAGTATTTT

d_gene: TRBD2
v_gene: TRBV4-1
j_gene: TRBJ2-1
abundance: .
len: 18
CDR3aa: CASSQEPLAGPRYNEQFF
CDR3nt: TGCGCCAGCAGCCAAGAACCTCTAGCGGGACCTCGCTACAATGAGCAGTTCTTC

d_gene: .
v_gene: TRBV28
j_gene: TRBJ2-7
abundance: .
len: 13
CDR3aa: CASSPSVTYEQYF
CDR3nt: TGTGCCAGCAGCCCTAGCGTCACCTACGAGCAGTACTTC

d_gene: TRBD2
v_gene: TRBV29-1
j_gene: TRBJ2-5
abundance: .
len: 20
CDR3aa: CSATSSPGLAGVGDLETQYF
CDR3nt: TGCAGCGCTACGAGCTCCCCGGGACTAGCGGGAGTGGGGGACCTTGAGACCCAGTACTTC

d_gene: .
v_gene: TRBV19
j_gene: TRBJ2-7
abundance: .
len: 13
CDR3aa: CASSIADSYEQYF
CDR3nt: TGTGCCAGTAGTATCGCAGACTCCTACGAGCAGTACTTC

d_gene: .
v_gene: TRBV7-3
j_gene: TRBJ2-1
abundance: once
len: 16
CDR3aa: CASSLTGSEVANEQFF
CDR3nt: TGTGCCAGCAGCTTAACCGGGTCCGAGGTTGCCAATGAGCAGTTCTTC

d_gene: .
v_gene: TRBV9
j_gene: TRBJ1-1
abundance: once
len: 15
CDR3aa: CASSVASTGNTEAFF
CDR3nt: TGTGCCAGCAGCGTAGCATCTACAGGGAACACTGAAGCTTTCTTT

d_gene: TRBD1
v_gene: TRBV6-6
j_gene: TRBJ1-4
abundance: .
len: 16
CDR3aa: CASSGTGVPTNEKLFF
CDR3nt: TGTGCCAGCAGCGGGACAGGGGTACCGACTAATGAAAAACTGTTTTTT

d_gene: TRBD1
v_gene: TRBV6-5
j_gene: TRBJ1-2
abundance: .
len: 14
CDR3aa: CASSWDRGPRGYTF
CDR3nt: TGTGCCAGCAGCTGGGACAGGGGGCCGAGGGGCTACACCTTC

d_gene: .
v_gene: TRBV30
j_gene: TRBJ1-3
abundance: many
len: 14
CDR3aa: CAWRGPGAGNTIYF
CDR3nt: TGTGCCTGGAGAGGACCGGGAGCTGGAAACACCATATATTTT

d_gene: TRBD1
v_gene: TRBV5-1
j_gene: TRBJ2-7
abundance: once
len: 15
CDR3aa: CASSDEDRRSYEQYF
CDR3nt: TGCGCCAGCAGCGACGAGGACAGGCGATCCTACGAGCAGTACTTC

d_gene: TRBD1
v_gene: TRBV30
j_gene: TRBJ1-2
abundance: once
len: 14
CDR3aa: CAWVDRGRGYGYTF
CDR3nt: TGTGCCTGGGTAGACAGGGGGCGAGGATATGGCTACACCTTC